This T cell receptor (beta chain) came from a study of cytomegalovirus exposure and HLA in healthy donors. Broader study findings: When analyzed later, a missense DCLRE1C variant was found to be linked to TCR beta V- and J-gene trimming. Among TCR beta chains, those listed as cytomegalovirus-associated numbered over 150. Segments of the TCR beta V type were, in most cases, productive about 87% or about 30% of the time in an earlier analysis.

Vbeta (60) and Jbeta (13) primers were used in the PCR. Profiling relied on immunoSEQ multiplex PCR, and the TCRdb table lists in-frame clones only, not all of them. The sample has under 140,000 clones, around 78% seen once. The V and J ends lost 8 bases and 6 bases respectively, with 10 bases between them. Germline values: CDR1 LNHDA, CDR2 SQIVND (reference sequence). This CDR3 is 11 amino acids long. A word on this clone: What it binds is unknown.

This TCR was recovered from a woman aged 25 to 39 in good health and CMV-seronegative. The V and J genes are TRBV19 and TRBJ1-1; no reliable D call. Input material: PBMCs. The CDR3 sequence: CASSGRAEAFF. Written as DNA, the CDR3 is TGTGCCAGTTCGGGGAGGGCTGAAGCTTTCTTT.